This T cell receptor (beta chain) was observed in a study of blood T cell repertoires in COVID-19. Study overall: COVID-19 samples collected from the United States, Italy and Spain covered acute and convalescent phases. T cells, B-cell-depleted T cells, or PBMCs provided the cDNA or gDNA that served as material.

V shed 0 bases and J shed 4 bases, with 9 bases lying between them. The germline V gene encodes CDR1 SEHNR and CDR2 FQNEAQ (reference sequence). The CDR3 has 15 residues. Some clones are missing from TCRdb's copy, which holds only in-frame ones; the method was immunoSEQ multiplex PCR. The table shows 100,000 to 150,000 clones, with 85% to 90% occurring only once. Sample: peripheral blood. This clonotype originated in a woman older than 75 with acute or convalescent COVID-19. The rearrangement uses TRBV7-9 and TRBJ1-4; unclear D gene. The CDR3 region is CASSLAQMYNEKLFF. The CDR3, as DNA: TGTGCCAGCAGCTTAGCACAGATGTATAATGAAAAACTGTTTTTT. The variable domain in full, completed from reference TRBV7-9 and TRBJ1-4, reads DTGVSQNPRHKITKRGQNVTFRCDPISEHNRLYWYRQTLGQGPEFLTYFQNEAQLEKSRLLSDRFSAERPKGSFSTLEIQRTEQGDSAMYLCASSLAQMYNEKLFFGSGTQLSVL.